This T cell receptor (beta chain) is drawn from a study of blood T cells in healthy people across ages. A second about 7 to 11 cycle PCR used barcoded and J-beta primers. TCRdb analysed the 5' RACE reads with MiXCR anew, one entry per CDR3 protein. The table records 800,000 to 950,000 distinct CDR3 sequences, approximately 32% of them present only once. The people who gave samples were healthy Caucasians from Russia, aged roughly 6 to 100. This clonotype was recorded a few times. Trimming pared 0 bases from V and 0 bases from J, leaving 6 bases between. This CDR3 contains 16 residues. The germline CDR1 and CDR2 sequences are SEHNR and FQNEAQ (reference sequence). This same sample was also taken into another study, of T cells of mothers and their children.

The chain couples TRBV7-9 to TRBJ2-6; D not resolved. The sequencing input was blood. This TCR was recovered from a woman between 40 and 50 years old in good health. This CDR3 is CASSLAGRSGANVLTF. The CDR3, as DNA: TGTGCCAGCAGCTTAGCAGGGCGCTCTGGGGCCAACGTCCTGACTTTC.